Presented here are 20 T cell receptor beta chains from one specimen sequenced in a study of T cell repertoires in cytomegalovirus infection. Each CDR3 protein gets one entry after TCRdb re-called the reads with MiXCR. The top ten clones hold roughly a quarter of a sample with 560,000 or so distinct CDR3 sequences, approximately 16% of them seen once. The sample was CD8+ T cells from PBMCs. The receptors were sampled from a human donor in good health (CMV status not recorded). Some clones in this sample may be carry-over from other donors' samples.

The gene calls are TRBV27 and TRBJ2-1; 7 nucleotides match TRBD1. CDR3 length: 16 residues. Germline CDR1 reads MNHEY; CDR2 reads SMNVEV (reference sequence). J lost 6 bases, V lost 4 bases, and 12 bases had no gene match. CDR3 coding DNA: TGTGCCAGCAGTTCCATCACGGACAGGACCTTCAATGAGCAGTTCTTC. The encoded protein is CASSSITDRTFNEQFF.

This clonotype was seen more than once but under ten times. The J gene is TRBJ1-2, the V gene TRBV15; D ambiguous. V gave up 4 bases and J gave up 5 bases, with 5 bases separating them. Per germline, CDR1 LNHNV and CDR2 YYDKDF (reference sequence). The CDR3 is made up of 11 amino acids. The CDR3 here is CATSKGYGYTF. The DNA of the CDR3 is TGTGCCACCAGCAAGGGATATGGCTACACCTTC.

This clonotype was observed a handful of times. The chain combines TRBV19 with TRBJ2-3; maybe TRBD2 (5 bases). Germline values: CDR1 LNHDA, CDR2 SQIVND (reference sequence). The CDR3 covers 15 residues. V was clipped by 2 bases and J by 4 bases, with 13 bases between them. The CDR3 DNA sequence: TGTGCCAGTAGTATACTGCTAGCCCCAGCAGATACGCAGTATTTT. Translation gives CASSILLAPADTQYF.

This clonotype has at least ten counts. V and J are TRBV4-2 and TRBJ2-1; 16 nucleotides align to TRBD2. This CDR3 is built from 18 residues. CDR1 and CDR2 (germline): LGHNA, YNFKEQ. V lost 1 base and J lost 6; bases outside the gene matches: 6. CDR3 bases: TGTGCCAGCAGCCAAGCCGGGACTAGCGGGAGGGCCCCCAATGAGCAGTTCTTC. Translation gives CASSQAGTSGRAPNEQFF.

Of note for this clonotype: A single base separates this from a much larger clone, so it may be a read error. This CDR3 is missing its conserved last phenylalanine or tryptophan, likely due to a read error. This chain connects TRBV11-2 to TRBJ2-7; a weak D match, TRBD2 (5 bases). The germline V gene encodes CDR1 SGHAT and CDR2 FQNNGV. Trimming stripped 6 bases from V and 0 bases from J, with 9 bases between. There are 13 residues in the CDR3. CDR3 sequence: CASRSGDSYEQYL. CDR3 in DNA: TGTGCCAGCAGATCCGGGGACTCCTACGAGCAGTACTTA.

This clonotype was detected ten times or more. The genes are TRBV6-6 and TRBJ2-5; 7 bases line up with TRBD2. Germline CDR1 is MNHNY and CDR2 is SVGAGI (reference sequence). The CDR3 has 14 amino acids. With 2 bases clipped from V and 5 bases from J, the junction kept 5 bases outside the gene matches. CDR3 bases: TGTGCCAGCAGTTACCTCATGGGGGGGGAGACCCAGTACTTC. This translates into CASSYLMGGETQYF.

In its sample, this clonotype was seen a few times. V is TRBV4-1 and J is TRBJ2-3; D unresolved. The germline gives CDR1 MGHRA, CDR2 YSYEKL. Trimming left V 0 bases short and J 5 bases short, with 6 bases between. This CDR3 comprises 13 residues. CDR3 sequence: CASSQENKDTQYF. CDR3 sequence (DNA): TGCGCCAGCAGCCAAGAAAACAAAGATACGCAGTATTTT.

With respect to this clonotype: Just one base apart from a much larger clone, this may be a read error. The chain links TRBV7-8 to TRBJ2-1; perhaps TRBD2 as D (7 bases). Germline assignment: CDR1 SGHVS and CDR2 FQNEAQ. There are 15 residues in the CDR3. CDR3 in amino acids: CASSFGGRGYNEQLF. CDR3 sequence (DNA): TGTGCCAGCAGCTTTGGGGGGAGGGGGTACAATGAGCAGTTATTC.

This clonotype was observed at least ten times. This sequence joins TRBV28 and TRBJ1-5, with D possibly matching TRBD1 (5 bases). The length of the CDR3 is 14 residues. Germline values: CDR1 MDHEN, CDR2 SYDVKM. V gave up 7 bases and J gave up 6 bases, with 16 bases separating them. CDR3 nucleotide sequence: TGTGCCAGCACCCTGGCATGGGGGGGTCAGCCCCAGCATTTT. Its translation: CASTLAWGGQPQHF.

This clonotype was detected only a few times. The chain couples TRBV6-5 to TRBJ2-7; 8 nucleotides align to TRBD2. Germline V lookup: CDR1 MNHEY, CDR2 SVGAGI. This CDR3 has 13 residues. Unmatched junction bases numbered 3, after V lost 2 bases and J lost 6 bases. CDR3 coding DNA: TGTGCCAGCAGTTACCCAGCGGGGGTCGAGCAGTACTTC. Protein sequence: CASSYPAGVEQYF.

This clonotype was recorded at least ten times. The gene calls are TRBV20-1 and TRBJ1-4; no clear D. V was clipped by 2 bases and J by 0 bases, with 10 bases between them. There are 15 residues in the CDR3. Germline V CDR1 and CDR2: DFQATT, SNEGSKA (reference sequence). The DNA for the CDR3 is TGCAGTGCTAGATCCCCAAGAACAACTAATGAAAAACTGTTTTTT. Its translation is CSARSPRTTNEKLFF.

This clonotype showed up many times. The chain has TRBV29-1 and TRBJ2-1; weak D call: TRBD2 (6 bases). CDR1 and CDR2 from the germline V gene are SQVTM and ANQGSEA. The CDR3 is 13 residues long. The DNA for the CDR3 is TGCGGGGTGTTCGGGAGCTCCTACAATGAGCAGTTCTTC. Protein: CGVFGSSYNEQFF.

This clonotype was seen repeatedly, ten times or more. The chain recombines TRBV6-2 or TRBV6-3 with TRBJ2-7; no clear D gene. The CDR3 runs 12 residues. Trimming removed 6 bases at V and 3 bases at J, with 9 bases between. CDR1 and CDR2 from the germline V gene are MNHEY and SVGEGT. In DNA, the CDR3 is TGTGCCAGCAGCCCCCTGAACTACGAGCAGTACTTC. Translated, it gives CASSPLNYEQYF.

About this clonotype: The germline gene is not matched at one end of the junction; a read error may be the cause. CDR3 amino acids: CASSLREASPSGNTIYF. The CDR3 DNA sequence: TGTGCCAGCAGCTTGAGGGAGGCCAGCCCCTCTGGAAACACCATATATTTT. The chain couples TRBV5-3 to TRBJ1-3; no reliable D call. Being an ORF, TRBV5-3 has a function that is uncertain. This CDR3 has 17 residues.

This clonotype has just a few counts. This chain joins TRBV7-3 and TRBJ2-3, with TRBD2 matching 12 bases. This CDR3 spans 16 amino acids. Germline CDR1 reads SGHTA; CDR2 reads FQGTGA. The J segment lost 5 bases and the V segment lost 2 bases, leaving 5 bases of the junction unmatched. This CDR3 reads CASSLSSGGAVDTQYF. The CDR3 DNA sequence: TGTGCCAGCAGCTTATCTAGCGGGGGGGCCGTAGATACGCAGTATTTT.

This clonotype was detected ten times or more. The chain employs TRBV4-1 and TRBJ2-1; D gene unclear. Germline-derived CDR1 and CDR2 are MGHRA and YSYEKL. This CDR3 comprises 14 residues. V dropped 4 bases and J dropped 8 bases, with 15 bases sitting between them. This CDR3 is CASSPKNLRDEQFF. The DNA of the CDR3 is TGCGCCAGCAGCCCGAAGAACCTTAGGGATGAGCAGTTCTTC.

This clonotype was observed at least ten times. The J gene is TRBJ2-7, the V gene TRBV5-6; TRBD1 matches at 8 bases. From germline, CDR1 is SGHDT and CDR2 YYEEEE. The CDR3 is made up of 14 amino acids. Unmatched junction bases numbered 5, after V lost 4 bases and J lost 2 bases. CDR3 nucleotides: TGTGCCAGCAGCCCCTGGACAGGGACCTACGAGCAGTACTTC. Its protein product is CASSPWTGTYEQYF.

This clonotype was counted a few times. The chain carries TRBV30 and TRBJ2-3; D perhaps matches TRBD1 (6 bases). Germline V gives CDR1 GTSNPN, CDR2 SVGIG (reference sequence). V lost 5 bases, J lost 1 base, and 13 bases lay in between. There are 14 residues in the CDR3. The CDR3 loop reads CAWDRPRGTDTQYF. As DNA, the CDR3 is TGTGCCTGGGACAGGCCTCGGGGCACAGATACGCAGTATTTT.

This chain joins TRBV20-1 and TRBJ2-7, with TRBD2 matching 7 bases. Germline lookup yields CDR1 DFQATT and CDR2 SNEGSKA (reference sequence). The trim removed 7 bases at V and 7 bases at J, leaving 7 bases unmatched. The CDR3 has 11 amino acids. This chain's CDR3 is CSVSREGEQYF. CDR3 DNA sequence: TGCAGTGTCTCAAGGGAGGGAGAGCAGTACTTC.

This clonotype has ten or more counts. The V gene is TRBV6-5, the J gene TRBJ1-1, with D perhaps TRBD1 (6 bases). Germline CDR1 MNHEY, CDR2 SVGAGI. Trimming took off 0 bases at V and 7 bases at J, with 9 bases between the two ends. This CDR3 region has 13 residues. CDR3 amino acids: CASSYSTGREAFF. The CDR3 region has the DNA TGTGCCAGCAGTTACTCGACAGGCCGTGAAGCTTTCTTT.